The 4 T cell receptor beta chains below were found in one sample sequenced in a study of blood T cell repertoires in COVID-19. The repertoire was sequenced with immunoSEQ multiplex PCR; TCRdb's copy has only in-frame clones and lacks some. Found here are some 290,000 clones, nearly 90% of them singletons; the top ten hold roughly a tenth. The sample was PBMCs or T cells enriched from blood (not recorded which). Receptors originate from a woman aged 25 to 39 who had recovered from COVID-19.

The V and J genes are TRBV6-2 or TRBV6-3 and TRBJ2-7; maybe TRBD1 (5 bases). V shed 4 bases and J shed 1 base, with 17 bases lying between them. The V gene's germline CDR1 is MNHEY and CDR2 SVGEGT. CDR3 size: 16 residues. The CDR3 is CASSSLRGFRSYEQYF. CDR3 nucleotide sequence: TGTGCCAGCAGTTCCTTAAGGGGCTTTCGATCCTACGAGCAGTACTTC.

V is TRBV27 and J is TRBJ2-1, with 12 bases matching TRBD2. This CDR3 is 16 amino acids long. Germline V lookup: CDR1 MNHEY, CDR2 SMNVEV (reference sequence). With 4 bases clipped from V and 7 bases from J, the junction kept 8 bases outside the gene matches. CDR3 residues: CASSSASGRAGNEQFF. As DNA, the CDR3 is TGTGCCAGCAGTTCGGCTAGCGGGAGGGCCGGAAATGAGCAGTTCTTC.

The chain carries TRBV27 and TRBJ2-5; TRBD2 might be the D (5 bases). This CDR3 has 11 residues. Germline V gene lookup returns CDR1 MNHEY and CDR2 SMNVEV (reference sequence). CDR3 bases: TGTGCTGCACGACGGGGAGAGACCCAGTACTTC. As protein: CAARRGETQYF.

This sequence joins TRBV7-3 and TRBJ2-2; 8 bases align to TRBD2. There are 15 residues in the CDR3. V lost 5 bases to trimming and J lost 1 base; unmatched junction nucleotides: 3. The germline CDR1 and CDR2 sequences are SGHTA and FQGTGA. This CDR3 is CASSRGGLNTGELFF. For the CDR3, the DNA is TGTGCCAGCAGCCGGGGGGGTTTGAACACCGGGGAGCTGTTTTTT.